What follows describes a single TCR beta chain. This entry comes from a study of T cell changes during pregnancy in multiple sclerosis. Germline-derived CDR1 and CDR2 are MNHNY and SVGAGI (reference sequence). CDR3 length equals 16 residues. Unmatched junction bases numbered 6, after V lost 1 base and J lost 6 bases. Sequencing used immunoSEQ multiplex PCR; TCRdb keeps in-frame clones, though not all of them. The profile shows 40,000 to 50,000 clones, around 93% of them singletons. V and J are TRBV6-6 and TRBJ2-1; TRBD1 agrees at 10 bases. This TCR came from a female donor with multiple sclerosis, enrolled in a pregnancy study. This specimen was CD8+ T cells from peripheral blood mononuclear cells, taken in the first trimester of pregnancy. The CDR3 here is CASSYFRDRGRNEQFF. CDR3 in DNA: TGTGCCAGCAGTTACTTCCGGGACAGGGGCCGCAATGAGCAGTTCTTC.